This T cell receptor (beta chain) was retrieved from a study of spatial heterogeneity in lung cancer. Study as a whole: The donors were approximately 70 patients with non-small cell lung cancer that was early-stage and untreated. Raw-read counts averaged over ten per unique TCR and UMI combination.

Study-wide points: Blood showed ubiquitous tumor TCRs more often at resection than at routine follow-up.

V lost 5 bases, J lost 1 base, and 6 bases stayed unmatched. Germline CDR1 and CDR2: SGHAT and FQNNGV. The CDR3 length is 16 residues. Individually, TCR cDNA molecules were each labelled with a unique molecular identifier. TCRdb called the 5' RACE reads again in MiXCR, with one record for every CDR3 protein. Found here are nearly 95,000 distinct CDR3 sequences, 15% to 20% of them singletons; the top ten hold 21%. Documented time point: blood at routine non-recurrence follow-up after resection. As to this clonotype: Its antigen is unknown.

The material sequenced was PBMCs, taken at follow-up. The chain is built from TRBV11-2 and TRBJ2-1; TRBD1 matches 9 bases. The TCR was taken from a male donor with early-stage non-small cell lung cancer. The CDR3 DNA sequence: TGTGCCAGCAGCGCCTTGACAGGGGGATCCTACAATGAGCAGTTCTTC. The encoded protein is CASSALTGGSYNEQFF.